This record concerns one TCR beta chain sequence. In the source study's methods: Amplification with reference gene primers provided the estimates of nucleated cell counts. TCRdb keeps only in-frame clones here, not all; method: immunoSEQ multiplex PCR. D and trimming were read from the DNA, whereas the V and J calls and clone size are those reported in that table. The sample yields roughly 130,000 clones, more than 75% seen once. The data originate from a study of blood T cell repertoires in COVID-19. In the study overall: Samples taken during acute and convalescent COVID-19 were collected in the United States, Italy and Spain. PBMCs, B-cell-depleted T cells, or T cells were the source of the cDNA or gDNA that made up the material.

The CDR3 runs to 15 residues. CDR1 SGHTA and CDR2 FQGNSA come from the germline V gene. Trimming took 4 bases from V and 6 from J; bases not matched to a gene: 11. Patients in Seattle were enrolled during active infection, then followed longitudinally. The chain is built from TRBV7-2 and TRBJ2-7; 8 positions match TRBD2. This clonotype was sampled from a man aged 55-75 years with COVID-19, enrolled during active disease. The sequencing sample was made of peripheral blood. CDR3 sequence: CASSSLAGWSGEQYF. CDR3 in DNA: TGTGCCAGCAGCTCCTTAGCGGGATGGTCGGGCGAGCAGTACTTC. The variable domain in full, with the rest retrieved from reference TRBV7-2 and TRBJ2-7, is GAGVSQSPSNKVTEKGKDVELRCDPISGHTALYWYRQSLGQGLEFLIYFQGNSAPDKSGLPSDRFSAERTGGSVSTLTIQRTQQEDSAVYLCASSSLAGWSGEQYFGPGTRLTVT.